The T cell receptor (beta chain) under discussion was sequenced for a study of blood T cells in healthy people across ages. Study-wide results and limits: No one knew whether donors had CMV, which possibly confounded expanded clonotype changes.

CDR3 size: 14 residues. The germline V gene encodes CDR1 SQVTM and CDR2 ANQGSEA. A word on this clonotype: What it binds is unknown.

Combining a sample-barcoded 5' primer with a J-beta primer mix, a second PCR ran for about 7 to 11 cycles. Each of the cDNA molecules was tagged by a template-switch adaptor with 12 random nucleotides. TCRdb redid the calling of the 5' RACE reads with MiXCR, one entry per CDR3 protein. The data show just under 900,000 distinct CDR3 sequences, 29% seen once. Material for sequencing was blood. The chain recombines TRBV29-1 with TRBJ2-7; TRBD1 matches 8 bases. TRBJ2-5 explains the end of the DNA better; the J call may be wrong. This TCR derives from an elderly woman in good health. The CDR3 is CSVQQGTGQETQYF. DNA of the CDR3: TGCAGCGTCCAACAGGGGACAGGACAAGAGACCCAGTACTTC.